This TCR beta chain was sequenced during a study of shared clonotypes between healthy human individuals (dated by TCRdb to about 2020). Looking at the study overall: Two women and a few men aged 18 to 49 years were included in the cohort. To estimate repertoire size and how much clonotype sharing occurs between individuals, the study deeply sequenced the blood TCR repertoires of about five healthy adults. For each donor, CD4 naive and CD4 memory were each run on three plates, CD8 naive on two plates, and CD8 memory on one plate. Different laboratories and diverse techniques were used to prepare libraries and sequence TCR repertoires, to increase sequencing depth and limit assay-specific biases. Each donor's leukapheresis produced roughly between about 0.8 and 10 billion PBMCs.

On this clone: Its antigen is currently not known. There are no base qualities to consult, and no much larger clone falls within one base.

Healthy HIV-negative adults with no recently reported acute infections or vaccinations were included as donors. Every donor was a Caucasian adult living in Nashville, Tennessee, USA. CD4+ T cells were enriched by magnetic negative selection; naive cells were then positively selected on CD45RA, and the negative fraction formed the memory subset. Blood was collected by leukapheresis, and PBMCs were isolated by Ficoll-Histopaque density gradient centrifugation and then cryopreserved in liquid nitrogen vapor phase. Purity and quantity of every magnetically sorted T cell population were checked by analytical flow cytometry. Genomic DNA was isolated from each sorted fraction and quantified by UV absorbance on a Nanodrop 2000c. Paper-wide results and their limitations: Sampling was restricted to blood, and TCR repertoires in tissue are likely to differ from TCR repertoires in blood. Naive subsets generally had larger estimated clonotype richness than memory subsets did. Based on pairwise subsampling, the degree of clonotype sharing among donors was expected to be affected by sequencing depth. The genetic and exposure-history diversity represented was limited by the small number of donors. Incomplete sequencing was indicated by rarefaction of sorted-subset datasets, despite the large sequencing depth. Compared with non-shared clonotypes, the clonotypes found in all four sorted-subset donors had higher generation probabilities. Roughly 5% of naive CD4, 3.5% of naive CD8, 2% to 2.5% of memory CD4, and approximately 0.4% of memory CD8 clonotypes were shared across several donors.

The cysteine opens and the phenylalanine closes a CDR3 of 16 amino acids. Solely the CDR3 DNA is kept, with 48 bases framed from the first base. V lost 4 bases and J lost 2 bases; the stretch between them is 16 bases long. Taken from the germline V gene (reference sequence), the CDR1 and CDR2 loops are SGHKS and YYEKEE. Using the deep immunoSEQ assay, multiplex PCR amplified TCR CDR3 regions from genomic DNA. For each cell subset, the extracted genomic DNA was distributed evenly across all wells of several immunoSEQ 96-well plates, and each plate served as one replicate. For sorted subsets, each replicate PCR was loaded with 200 ng genomic DNA, equivalent to 30,000 or so T cell genomes. Purified libraries were measured with a Qubit 3.0 fluorometer, size-checked on a Bioanalyzer 2100, and measured again with the KAPA Library Quantification kit. Every immunoSEQ 96-well plate was sequenced on a dedicated single-read 150-cycle Illumina NextSeq 550 flow cell. The paper's processing steps were these. Because the immunoSEQ output included only junctional sequences and no quality scores, the filtering could not be the same as the filtering used for full-length reads. To assign V/J genes and CDR3, sequences were annotated against IMGT germline references using PyIR, a Python wrapper for IgBLAST v1.9. Reads with weak V/J assignments (E-value above 1e-6), missing CDR3, stop codons, out-of-frame junctions, or ambiguous translated residues were removed. V3J clonotypes were defined by identical inferred V gene, J gene, and CDR3 amino acid sequence. Percentage overlap between repertoires was computed as shared unique clonotypes divided by the size of the smaller repertoire. Richness of each repertoire was evaluated using RTK rarefaction, the Chao1 estimator, and Recon v2.1 estimates of unobserved clonotypes. For all TCRbeta clonotypes obtained by the gDNA method from several donors, generation probabilities were computed with OLGA. This immuneACCESS table, as held by TCRdb, lists in-frame sequences with V and J called but not all clones. Of the missing ones, under half trace to an unresolved V gene in checked studies; the others have no known cause. V and J calls and clone size are as listed in that table; D and trimming were resolved from the DNA. Within this sample are millions of clones, with roughly nine tenths of them counted one time only. More than 0.12% of the sample is taken by the ten largest.

The V gene is TRBV5-5 and the J gene is TRBJ1-5; a confident D gene designation cannot be given. The clonotype originates from a man between 18 and 29 years old in good health. The sequenced sample was naive CD4+ T cells sorted from blood. The sample's cell subset or site label, decoded: CD45RA+ positively selected. DNA sequence: TGTGCCAGCAGCCCCGGACTGCGAGAAGGCAATCAGCCCCAGCATTTT. Its protein reads: CASSPGLREGNQPQHF.